This is a list of T cell receptor beta chains from one sample in a study of vaccination effects on CD4 cells after COVID-19. No antigen has been assigned to these receptors. The protocol was immunoSEQ multiplex PCR, while the TCRdb copy is restricted to in-frame clones and leaves out a portion. Of 50,000 to 65,000 clones in the sample, more than 80% are singletons; the top ten hold about 2.4%. The sample was CD4+ T cells from PBMCs cultured with HCoV-229E spike peptides, taken before COVID-19 vaccination. These receptors all come from a human donor who received a COVID-19 vaccine. CDR3s include the opening cysteine and the closing phenylalanine or tryptophan. Each record gives: J gene, V gene, CDR3 protein.

J gene: TRBJ2-5; V gene: TRBV10-3; CDR3 protein: CAISETETQYF
J gene: TRBJ2-5; V gene: TRBV10-2; CDR3 protein: CASSASGGGETQYF
J gene: TRBJ2-2; V gene: TRBV5-4; CDR3 protein: CASSLAGLAGDTGELFF
J gene: TRBJ2-2; V gene: TRBV11-1; CDR3 protein: CASSPTGTGNTGELFF
J gene: TRBJ2-5; V gene: TRBV7-3; CDR3 protein: CASSLSPSGGQETQYF
J gene: TRBJ2-3; V gene: TRBV5-4; CDR3 protein: CASTQSRLAGGIDTQYF
J gene: TRBJ1-2; V gene: TRBV5-1; CDR3 protein: CASSFRQGSDGYTF
J gene: TRBJ2-2; V gene: TRBV27; CDR3 protein: CASLGRNTGELFF
J gene: TRBJ1-5; V gene: TRBV19; CDR3 protein: CASSSKGPYSNQPQHF
J gene: TRBJ2-3; V gene: TRBV29-1; CDR3 protein: CSVTAGFSTDTQYF
J gene: TRBJ2-3; V gene: TRBV6-1; CDR3 protein: CASSEAGGPTDTQYF
J gene: TRBJ1-1; V gene: TRBV24-1; CDR3 protein: CATSDAGTGISEAFF
J gene: TRBJ2-5; V gene: TRBV5-8; CDR3 protein: CASPNLPGREDQETQYF
J gene: TRBJ2-2; V gene: TRBV24-1; CDR3 protein: CATSDRGGKLNTGELFF
J gene: TRBJ1-4; V gene: TRBV4-1; CDR3 protein: CASSQVSPGKNEKLFF
J gene: TRBJ2-4; V gene: TRBV6-1; CDR3 protein: CASSVGGFQVAKNIQYF
J gene: TRBJ1-1; V gene: TRBV4-1; CDR3 protein: CASSQVGTGRTEAFF
J gene: TRBJ2-1; V gene: TRBV2; CDR3 protein: CASRAPALYNEQFF
J gene: TRBJ2-4; V gene: TRBV2; CDR3 protein: CASSPTVGGLKNIQYF
J gene: TRBJ2-5; V gene: TRBV27; CDR3 protein: CASSSARGETQYF
J gene: TRBJ1-3; V gene: TRBV30; CDR3 protein: CAWSVSSGNTIYF
J gene: TRBJ1-1; V gene: TRBV6-5; CDR3 protein: CASSYRGTGTEAFF
J gene: TRBJ1-5; V gene: TRBV19; CDR3 protein: CASSWGSWRGPNQPQHF
J gene: TRBJ1-2; V gene: TRBV5-4; CDR3 protein: CASSKGQGDYGYTF
J gene: TRBJ2-1; V gene: TRBV6-5; CDR3 protein: CASSLHESSYNEQFF
J gene: TRBJ2-1; V gene: TRBV7-2; CDR3 protein: CASSSRTSGGAVHEQFF
J gene: TRBJ1-1; V gene: TRBV3-1/TRBV3-2; CDR3 protein: CASSQGVNTEAFF
J gene: TRBJ2-4; V gene: TRBV19; CDR3 protein: CASSMDGAEILAKNIQYF
J gene: TRBJ2-5; V gene: TRBV3-1/TRBV3-2; CDR3 protein: CASSQAQGVETQYF
J gene: TRBJ2-1; V gene: TRBV19; CDR3 protein: CASSITQGIYNEQFF
J gene: TRBJ2-3; V gene: TRBV24-1; CDR3 protein: CATSVGRTDTQYF
J gene: TRBJ1-2; V gene: TRBV7-8; CDR3 protein: CASSPTVGDGYTF
J gene: TRBJ2-1; V gene: TRBV5-1; CDR3 protein: CASSPPYRDEQFF
J gene: TRBJ2-3; V gene: TRBV21-1; CDR3 protein: CASSKPQLTGTSGDCTDTQYF
J gene: TRBJ2-1; V gene: TRBV4-1; CDR3 protein: CASSTTGTGISNEQFF
J gene: TRBJ1-2; V gene: TRBV29-1; CDR3 protein: CSVDDRQKDYGYTF
J gene: TRBJ2-2; V gene: TRBV18; CDR3 protein: CASSPRGQGAAGELFF
J gene: TRBJ1-1; V gene: TRBV4-3; CDR3 protein: CASSQEIGLNTEAFF
J gene: TRBJ1-1; V gene: TRBV18; CDR3 protein: CASSPGANTEAFF
J gene: TRBJ2-3; V gene: TRBV7-9; CDR3 protein: CASKPTVADTQYF
J gene: TRBJ2-5; V gene: TRBV24-1; CDR3 protein: CATSDLRSDLETQYF
J gene: TRBJ2-5; V gene: TRBV5-4; CDR3 protein: CASSLGGREETQYF
J gene: TRBJ2-1; V gene: TRBV9; CDR3 protein: CASTVSGGIWNEQFF
J gene: TRBJ2-2; V gene: TRBV7-3; CDR3 protein: CASSSGTQYTGELFF
J gene: TRBJ2-3; V gene: TRBV7-2; CDR3 protein: CASSLGGLADTQYF
J gene: TRBJ2-5; V gene: TRBV6-5; CDR3 protein: CASSYVRGGETQYF
J gene: TRBJ2-3; V gene: TRBV10-3; CDR3 protein: CAISPTGTSTDTQYF
J gene: TRBJ2-5; V gene: TRBV24-1; CDR3 protein: CATSAGVGGLETQYF
J gene: TRBJ2-1; V gene: TRBV7-3; CDR3 protein: CASSLLSMGRGLENEQFF
J gene: TRBJ1-5; V gene: TRBV6-1; CDR3 protein: CASSEFVRSNQPQHF
J gene: TRBJ1-1; V gene: TRBV9; CDR3 protein: CASSVLDVVNTEAFF
J gene: TRBJ1-5; V gene: TRBV24-1; CDR3 protein: CATSDSRRDPNQPQHF
J gene: TRBJ1-1; V gene: TRBV7-8; CDR3 protein: CASSLQGGNTEAFF
J gene: TRBJ1-4; V gene: TRBV7-2; CDR3 protein: CASSLGQFNEKLFF
J gene: TRBJ2-2; V gene: TRBV14; CDR3 protein: CASSQDRVATGELFF
J gene: TRBJ2-3; V gene: TRBV18; CDR3 protein: CASSPGLDTDTQYF
J gene: TRBJ1-2; V gene: TRBV7-9; CDR3 protein: CASSFTSDRGYGYTF
J gene: TRBJ2-5; V gene: TRBV7-2; CDR3 protein: CASSSTSGSETQYF
J gene: TRBJ2-4; V gene: TRBV3-1/TRBV3-2; CDR3 protein: CASTLDGLQYF
J gene: TRBJ2-1; V gene: TRBV5-1; CDR3 protein: CASSPQPPASNEQFF